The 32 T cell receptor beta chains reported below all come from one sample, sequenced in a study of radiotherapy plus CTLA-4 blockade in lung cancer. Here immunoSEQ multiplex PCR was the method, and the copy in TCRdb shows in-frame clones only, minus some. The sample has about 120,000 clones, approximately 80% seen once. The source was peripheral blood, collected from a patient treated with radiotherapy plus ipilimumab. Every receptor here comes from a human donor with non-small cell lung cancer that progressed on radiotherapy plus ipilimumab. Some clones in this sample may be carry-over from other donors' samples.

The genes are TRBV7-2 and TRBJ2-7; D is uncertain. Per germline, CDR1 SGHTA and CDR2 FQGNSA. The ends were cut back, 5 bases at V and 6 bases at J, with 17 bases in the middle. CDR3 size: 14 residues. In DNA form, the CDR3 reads TGTGCCAGCAGCCCCTACTCAACTGGATTCGAGCAGTACTTC. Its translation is CASSPYSTGFEQYF.

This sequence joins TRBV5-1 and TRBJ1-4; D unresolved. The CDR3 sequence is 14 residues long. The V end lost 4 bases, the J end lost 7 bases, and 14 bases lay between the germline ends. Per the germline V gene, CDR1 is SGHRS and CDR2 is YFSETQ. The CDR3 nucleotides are TGCGCCAGCAGCCCCGGTACCGAGGGTGAAAAACTGTTTTTT. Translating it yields CASSPGTEGEKLFF.

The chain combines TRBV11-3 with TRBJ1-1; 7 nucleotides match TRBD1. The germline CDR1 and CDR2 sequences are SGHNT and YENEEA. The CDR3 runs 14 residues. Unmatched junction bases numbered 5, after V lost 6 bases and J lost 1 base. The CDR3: CASSVTGTNTEAFF. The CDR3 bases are TGTGCCAGCAGTGTGACAGGGACGAACACTGAAGCTTTCTTT.

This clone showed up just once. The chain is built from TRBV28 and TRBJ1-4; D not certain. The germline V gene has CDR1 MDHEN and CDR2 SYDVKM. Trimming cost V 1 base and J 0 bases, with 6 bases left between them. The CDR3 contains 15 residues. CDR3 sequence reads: CASSLFGSTNEKLFF. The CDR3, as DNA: TGTGCCAGCAGTTTATTCGGATCAACTAATGAAAAACTGTTTTTT.

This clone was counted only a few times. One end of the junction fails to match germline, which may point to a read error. The CDR3 region is CASSNSGTGASEQFF. CDR3 bases: TGTGCCAGCAGTAACTCGGGGACAGGGGCTTCTGAGCAGTTCTTC. V is TRBV6-5 and J is TRBJ2-1; TRBD1 matches at 10 bases. Germline CDR1 is MNHEY and CDR2 is SVGAGI. This CDR3 is 15 amino acids long.

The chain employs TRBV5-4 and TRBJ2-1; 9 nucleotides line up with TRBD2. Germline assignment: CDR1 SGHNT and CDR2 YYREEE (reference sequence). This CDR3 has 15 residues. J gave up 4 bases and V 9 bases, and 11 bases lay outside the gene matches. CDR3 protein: CATEAGGEIYNEQFF. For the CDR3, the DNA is TGTGCCACCGAGGCGGGAGGGGAAATTTACAATGAGCAGTTCTTC.

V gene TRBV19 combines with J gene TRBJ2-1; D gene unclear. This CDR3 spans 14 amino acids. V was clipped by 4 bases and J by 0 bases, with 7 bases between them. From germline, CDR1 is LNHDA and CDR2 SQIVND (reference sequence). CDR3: CASSRGSSYNEQFF. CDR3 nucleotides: TGTGCCAGTAGTAGGGGAAGCTCCTACAATGAGCAGTTCTTC.

CDR3 sequence (DNA): TGCGCCAGCAGCTTGGTGGCCCCATCCTACGAGCAGTACTTC. Amino acid sequence: CASSLVAPSYEQYF. V gene TRBV5-1 combines with J gene TRBJ2-7, with D unclear. The V end was cut by 0 bases, the J end by 1 base, with 8 bases between. From germline, CDR1 is SGHRS and CDR2 YFSETQ. CDR3 length: 14 amino acids. Drawing the rest from reference TRBV5-1 and TRBJ2-7, the complete variable domain is KAGVTQTPRYLIKTRGQQVTLSCSPISGHRSVSWYQQTPGQGLQFLFEYFSETQRNKGNFPGRFSGRQFSNSRSEMNVSTLELGDSALYLCASSLVAPSYEQYFGPGTRLTVT.

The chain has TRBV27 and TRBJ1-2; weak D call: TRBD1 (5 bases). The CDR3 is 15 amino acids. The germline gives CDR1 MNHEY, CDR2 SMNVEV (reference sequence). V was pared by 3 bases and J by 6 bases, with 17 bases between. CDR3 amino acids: CASSLFQGGLDGYTF. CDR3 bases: TGTGCCAGCAGTTTGTTTCAGGGAGGGCTGGATGGCTACACCTTC.

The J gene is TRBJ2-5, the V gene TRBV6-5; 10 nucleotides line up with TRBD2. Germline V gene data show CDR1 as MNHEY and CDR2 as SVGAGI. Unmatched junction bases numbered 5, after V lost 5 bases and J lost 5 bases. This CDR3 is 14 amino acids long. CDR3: CASSILAGRETQYF. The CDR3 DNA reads TGTGCCAGCAGTATACTAGCGGGGAGGGAGACCCAGTACTTC.

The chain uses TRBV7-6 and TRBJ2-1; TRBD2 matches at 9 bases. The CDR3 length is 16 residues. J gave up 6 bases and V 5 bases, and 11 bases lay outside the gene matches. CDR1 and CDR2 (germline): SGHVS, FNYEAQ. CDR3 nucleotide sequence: TGTGCCAGCAGCCCGAGCGGGGGGATCCCCGTCAATGAGCAGTTCTTC. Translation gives CASSPSGGIPVNEQFF.

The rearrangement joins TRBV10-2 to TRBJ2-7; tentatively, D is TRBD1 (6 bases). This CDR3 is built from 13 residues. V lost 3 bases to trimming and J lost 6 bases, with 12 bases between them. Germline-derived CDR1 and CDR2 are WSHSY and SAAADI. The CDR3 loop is CASSDQTGFEQYF. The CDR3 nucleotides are TGCGCCAGCAGTGACCAAACAGGGTTCGAGCAGTACTTC.

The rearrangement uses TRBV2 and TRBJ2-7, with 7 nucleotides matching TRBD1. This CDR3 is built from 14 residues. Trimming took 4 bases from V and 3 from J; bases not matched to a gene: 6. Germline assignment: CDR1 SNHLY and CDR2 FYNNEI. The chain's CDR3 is CASSATGDGYEQYF. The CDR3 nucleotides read TGTGCCAGCAGTGCTACAGGGGACGGCTACGAGCAGTACTTC.

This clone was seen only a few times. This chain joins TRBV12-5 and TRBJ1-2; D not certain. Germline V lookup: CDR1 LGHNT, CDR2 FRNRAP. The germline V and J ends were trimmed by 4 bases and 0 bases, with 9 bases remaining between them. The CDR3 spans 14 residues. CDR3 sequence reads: CASGSDLSNYGYTF. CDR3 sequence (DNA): TGTGCTAGTGGTTCAGATCTCTCTAACTATGGCTACACCTTC.

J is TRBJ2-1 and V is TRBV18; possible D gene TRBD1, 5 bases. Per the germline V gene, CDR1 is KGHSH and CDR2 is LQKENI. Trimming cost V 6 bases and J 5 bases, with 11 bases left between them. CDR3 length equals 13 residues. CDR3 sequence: CASSHPRDNEQFF. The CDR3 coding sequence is TGTGCCAGCTCCCATCCCAGGGACAATGAGCAGTTCTTC.

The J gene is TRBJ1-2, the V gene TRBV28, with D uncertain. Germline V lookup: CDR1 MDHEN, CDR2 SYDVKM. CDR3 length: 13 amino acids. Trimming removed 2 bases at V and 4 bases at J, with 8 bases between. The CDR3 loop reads CASSLRQLYGYTF. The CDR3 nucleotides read TGTGCCAGCAGTTTAAGGCAGCTCTATGGCTACACCTTC.

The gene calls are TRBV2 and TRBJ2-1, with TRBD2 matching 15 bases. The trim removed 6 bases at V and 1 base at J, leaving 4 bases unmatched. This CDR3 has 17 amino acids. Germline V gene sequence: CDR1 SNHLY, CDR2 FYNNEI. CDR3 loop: CASSWTSGGVSYNEQFF. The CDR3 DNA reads TGTGCCAGCAGCTGGACTAGCGGGGGGGTGTCCTACAATGAGCAGTTCTTC.

The CDR3 DNA reads TGCGCCAGCAGCCAAGAGGACAGGCACTCACCCCTCCACTTT. Its protein is CASSQEDRHSPLHF. This chain uses TRBV4-3 with TRBJ1-6, with 7 nucleotides matching TRBD1. CDR1 and CDR2 (germline): LGHNA, YSLEER. With V trimmed by 0 bases and J by 10 bases, 3 bases remained unmatched. The CDR3 length is 14 residues.

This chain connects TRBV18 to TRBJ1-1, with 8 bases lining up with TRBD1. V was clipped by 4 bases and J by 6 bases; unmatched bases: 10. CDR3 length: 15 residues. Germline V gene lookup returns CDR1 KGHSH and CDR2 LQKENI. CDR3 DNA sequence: TGTGCCAGCTCACTGAGGACAGGGAGTTTCGCTGAAGCTTTCTTT. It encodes CASSLRTGSFAEAFF.

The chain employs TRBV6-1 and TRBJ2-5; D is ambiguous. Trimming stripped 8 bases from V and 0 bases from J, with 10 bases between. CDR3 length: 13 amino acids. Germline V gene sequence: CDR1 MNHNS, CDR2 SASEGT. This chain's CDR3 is CASYEHYQETQYF. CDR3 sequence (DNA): TGTGCCAGCTACGAGCACTACCAAGAGACCCAGTACTTC.

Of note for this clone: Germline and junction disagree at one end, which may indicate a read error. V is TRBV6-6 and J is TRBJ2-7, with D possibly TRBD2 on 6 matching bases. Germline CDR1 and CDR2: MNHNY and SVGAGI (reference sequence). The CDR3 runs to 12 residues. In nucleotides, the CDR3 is TGTGCCAGCAGTTACGGTACGGGGGTTTCGTTCTTC. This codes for CASSYGTGVSFF.

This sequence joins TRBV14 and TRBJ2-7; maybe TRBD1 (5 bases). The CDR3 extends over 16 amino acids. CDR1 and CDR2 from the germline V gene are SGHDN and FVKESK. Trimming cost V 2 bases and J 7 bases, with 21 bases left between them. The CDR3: CASSQPPRQGGGEQYF. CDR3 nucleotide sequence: TGTGCCAGCAGCCAACCCCCCAGGCAGGGCGGCGGTGAGCAGTACTTC.

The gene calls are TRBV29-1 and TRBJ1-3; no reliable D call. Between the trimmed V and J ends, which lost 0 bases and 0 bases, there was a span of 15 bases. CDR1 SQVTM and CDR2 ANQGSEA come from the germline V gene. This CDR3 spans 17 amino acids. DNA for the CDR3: TGCAGCGTTGAAGACACGGGCAGGCGGGACTCTGGAAACACCATATATTTT. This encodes CSVEDTGRRDSGNTIYF.

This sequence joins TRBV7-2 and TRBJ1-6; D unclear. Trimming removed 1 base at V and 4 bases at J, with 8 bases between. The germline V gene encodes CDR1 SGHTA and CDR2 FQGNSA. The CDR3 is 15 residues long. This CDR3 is CASSLEAGYNSPLHF. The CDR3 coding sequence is TGTGCCAGCAGCTTAGAGGCGGGGTATAATTCACCCCTCCACTTT.

The CDR3, as DNA: TGTGCCAGCACAACGGTAGCGGGGGGGCCATACGAGCAGTACTTC. Translation gives CASTTVAGGPYEQYF. The chain links TRBV6-5 to TRBJ2-7; 11 positions agree with TRBD2. CDR1 is MNHEY and CDR2 is SVGAGI in the germline V gene. The length of the CDR3 is 15 residues. J was trimmed by 4 bases and V by 7 bases; bases with no gene match: 9.

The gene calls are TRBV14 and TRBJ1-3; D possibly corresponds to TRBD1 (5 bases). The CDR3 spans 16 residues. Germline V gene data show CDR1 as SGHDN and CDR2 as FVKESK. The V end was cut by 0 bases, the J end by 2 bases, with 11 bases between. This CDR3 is CASSQERPRAGNTIYF. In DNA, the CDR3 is TGTGCCAGCAGCCAAGAACGTCCCAGGGCTGGAAACACCATATATTTT.

CDR3 bases: TGCGCCAGCAGCCTGACACTAGACAGGGGGCGAGGGGGGACCCAGTACTTC. Protein product: CASSLTLDRGRGGTQYF. The chain carries TRBV5-1 and TRBJ2-5; 10 bases align to TRBD1. V shed 4 bases, J shed 7 bases, and the junction held 16 bases outside the gene matches. The CDR3 extends over 17 amino acids. Germline CDR1 SGHRS, CDR2 YFSETQ.

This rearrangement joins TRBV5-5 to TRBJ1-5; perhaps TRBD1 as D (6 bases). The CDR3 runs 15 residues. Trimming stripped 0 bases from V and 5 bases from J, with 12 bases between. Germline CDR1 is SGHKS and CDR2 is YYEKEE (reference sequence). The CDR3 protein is CASSLGTPGDQPQHF. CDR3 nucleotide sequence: TGTGCCAGCAGCTTGGGGACCCCAGGGGATCAGCCCCAGCATTTT.

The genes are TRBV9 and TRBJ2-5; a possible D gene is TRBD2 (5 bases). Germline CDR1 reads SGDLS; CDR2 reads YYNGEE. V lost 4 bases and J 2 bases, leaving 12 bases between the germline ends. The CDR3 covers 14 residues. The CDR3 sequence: CASSSGVNQETQYF. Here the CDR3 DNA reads TGTGCCAGCAGCTCCGGGGTCAATCAAGAGACCCAGTACTTC.

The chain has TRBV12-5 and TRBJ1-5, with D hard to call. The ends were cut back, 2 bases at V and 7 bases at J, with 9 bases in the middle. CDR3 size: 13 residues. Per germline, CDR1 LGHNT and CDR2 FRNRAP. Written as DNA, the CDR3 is TGTGCTAGTGGTTTGTCGGGTTCACAGCCCCAGCATTTT. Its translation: CASGLSGSQPQHF.

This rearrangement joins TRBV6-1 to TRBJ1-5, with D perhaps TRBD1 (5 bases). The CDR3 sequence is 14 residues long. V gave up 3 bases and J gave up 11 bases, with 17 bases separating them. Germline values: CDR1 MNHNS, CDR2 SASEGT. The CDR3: CASSDRDSRGAQHF. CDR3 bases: TGTGCCAGCAGTGACCGGGACTCTCGAGGGGCCCAGCATTTT.

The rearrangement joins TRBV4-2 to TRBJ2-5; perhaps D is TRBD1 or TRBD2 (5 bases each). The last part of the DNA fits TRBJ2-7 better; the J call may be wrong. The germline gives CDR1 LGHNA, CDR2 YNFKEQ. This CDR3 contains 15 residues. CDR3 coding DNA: TGTGCCAGCAGCTCGCGGGCCGGGGCTGCTTACGAGCAGTACTTC. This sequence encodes CASSSRAGAAYEQYF.